These 15 T cell receptor beta chains share one sample of origin, sequenced in a study of shared clonotypes between healthy human individuals. Repertoires were generated with immunoSEQ multiplex PCR, while TCRdb's copy carries only in-frame clones and drops some. The data show fewer than 550,000 clones, 75% to 80% seen once. Material: PBMCs. All receptors derive from a middle-aged woman in good health. Some clones in this sample may be carry-over from other donors' samples.

This sequence joins TRBV5-8 and TRBJ1-4, with unresolved D. CDR3 length equals 16 residues. Germline V gene sequence: CDR1 SGHTS, CDR2 YDEGEE. The germline V and J ends were trimmed by 4 bases and 8 bases, with 21 bases remaining between them. CDR3 nucleotides: TGTGCCAGCAGCCGGCGGATGGCGGGGTCGGGGGAAAAACTGTTTTTT. Translating it yields CASSRRMAGSGEKLFF.

This clone was found a few times. The chain uses TRBV7-8 and TRBJ2-3; perhaps D is TRBD1 or TRBD2 (5 bases each). V dropped 8 bases and J dropped 2 bases, with 11 bases sitting between them. This CDR3 contains 13 residues. The germline V gene encodes CDR1 SGHVS and CDR2 FQNEAQ. This CDR3 is CASEAGATDTQYF. CDR3 nucleotides: TGTGCCAGCGAAGCCGGGGCCACAGATACGCAGTATTTT.

This clone was picked up a small number of times. The rearrangement uses TRBV5-8 and TRBJ1-4, with D unresolved. The CDR3 runs to 13 residues. Germline CDR1 is SGHTS and CDR2 is YDEGEE. The germline V and J ends were trimmed by 3 bases and 8 bases, with 11 bases remaining between them. CDR3 residues: CASSSGVIEKLFF. DNA for the CDR3: TGTGCCAGCAGCTCCGGGGTGATAGAAAAACTGTTTTTT. The full variable domain, its missing parts supplied by reference TRBV5-8 and TRBJ1-4, is EAGVTQSPTHLIKTRGQQATLRCSPISGHTSVYWYQQALGLGLQFLLWYDEGEERNRGNFPPRFSGRQFPNYSSELNVNALELEDSALYLCASSSGVIEKLFFGSGTQLSVL.

The CDR3 DNA sequence: TGTGCCAGCTCACCGACTCTACAGGCCGTCTCTGGAAACACCATATATTTT. It is translated as CASSPTLQAVSGNTIYF. The rearrangement joins TRBV18 to TRBJ1-3; possible D gene TRBD1, 5 bases. This CDR3 is 17 amino acids long. The V and J ends lost 3 bases and 0 bases respectively, with 15 bases between them. Looked up from germline, CDR1 is KGHSH and CDR2 is LQKENI.

This chain links TRBV7-9 with TRBJ1-5; D is unresolved. This CDR3 is 13 amino acids long. Germline V gene sequence: CDR1 SEHNR, CDR2 FQNEAQ (reference sequence). V was shortened by 2 bases and J by 5 bases, with 7 bases between the two germline ends. DNA of the CDR3: TGTGCCAGCAGCTTAATCGGGGATCAGCCCCAGCATTTT. Its translation: CASSLIGDQPQHF.

The CDR3: CASSSQVQETQYF. The CDR3 region has the DNA TGTGCCAGCAGCTCACAGGTACAAGAGACCCAGTACTTC. J is TRBJ2-5 and V is TRBV7-3; tentative D call: TRBD1 (5 bases). The CDR3 is 13 residues long. Germline CDR1 SGHTA, CDR2 FQGTGA. Trimming stripped 4 bases from V and 2 bases from J, with 8 bases between.

This clone was counted at least ten times. V and J are TRBV5-5 and TRBJ2-3; D remains unclear. Germline CDR1 is SGHKS and CDR2 is YYEKEE (reference sequence). The V gene lost 0 bases and the J gene lost 2 bases, with 7 bases spanning the gap. This CDR3 region has 14 residues. CDR3 sequence reads: CASSLVGTTDTQYF. DNA for the CDR3: TGTGCCAGCAGCTTGGTAGGCACCACAGATACGCAGTATTTT.

The J gene is TRBJ2-2, the V gene TRBV21-1; the table names TRBD1, a call not compared with the DNA. TRBV21-1 has pseudogene status. The CDR3 contains 13 residues. This CDR3 is CASSIQGTGELFF. The CDR3 DNA is TGTGCCAGCAGCATTCAGGGTACCGGGGAGCTGTTTTTT.

The chain couples TRBV18 to TRBJ2-2; weak D call: TRBD1 (5 bases). From germline, CDR1 is KGHSH and CDR2 LQKENI. The V end lost 2 bases, the J end lost 3 bases, and 10 bases lay between the germline ends. This CDR3 has 15 amino acids. CDR3 sequence: CASSPFPTDTGELFF. The CDR3 DNA follows: TGTGCCAGCTCACCATTTCCGACAGACACCGGGGAGCTGTTTTTT.

The V call is TRBV5-8, the J call TRBJ1-2; TRBD1 matches at 8 bases. This CDR3 has 14 amino acids. The V and J ends lost 1 base and 8 bases, in that order; junction bases with no gene match: 7. The germline CDR1 and CDR2 sequences are SGHTS and YDEGEE. The CDR3, as DNA: TGTGCCAGCAGCTTGTTCGGGACAGGACGGGGCTACACCTTC. It encodes CASSLFGTGRGYTF.

The CDR3 DNA is TGTGCCAGCAGTTACCTCCCGGGAGTCCCCGAGCAGTACTTC. As protein: CASSYLPGVPEQYF. The chain recombines TRBV6-5 with TRBJ2-7, with D possibly being TRBD2 (6 bases). Germline CDR1 and CDR2: MNHEY and SVGAGI. The V gene lost 2 bases and the J gene lost 6 bases, with 14 bases spanning the gap. This CDR3 region has 14 residues.

This chain uses TRBV2 with TRBJ2-1; either TRBD1 or TRBD2 may supply D (5 bases each). The CDR3 contains 14 residues. Germline V gene data show CDR1 as SNHLY and CDR2 as FYNNEI. V was shortened by 8 bases and J by 4 bases, with 15 bases between the two germline ends. The CDR3 loop reads CASGPGPEYNEQFF. Written as DNA, the CDR3 is TGTGCCAGCGGGCCGGGACCCGAGTACAATGAGCAGTTCTTC.

This chain uses TRBV4-3 with TRBJ2-1; TRBD2 matches 12 bases. CDR3 length: 15 amino acids. Trimming at V came to 4 bases and at J to 5 bases, leaving 3 bases not matched to a gene. CDR1 and CDR2 from the germline V gene are LGHNA and YSLEER. CDR3 bases: TGCGCCAGCAGCCGACTAGCGGGGGCAAACAATGAGCAGTTCTTC. Encoded protein: CASSRLAGANNEQFF.

The chain joins TRBV6-6 to TRBJ2-5, with D uncertain. CDR1 and CDR2 (germline): MNHNY, SVGAGI (reference sequence). Trimming left V 2 bases short and J 4 bases short, with 17 bases between. The CDR3 contains 16 residues. The CDR3 is CASSYDYSDLPETQYF. CDR3 DNA: TGTGCCAGCAGTTACGATTACAGCGACCTCCCAGAGACCCAGTACTTC.

On this clone: In the same sample, other DNA sequences code for this CDR3. This rearrangement joins TRBV18 to TRBJ2-2; D not certain. CDR3 length equals 13 residues. V lost 2 bases and J 2 bases, leaving 3 bases between the germline ends. CDR1 and CDR2 (germline): KGHSH, LQKENI. The CDR3 DNA follows: TGTGCCAGCTCACCATCCAACACCGGGGAGCTGTTTTTT. Protein: CASSPSNTGELFF.